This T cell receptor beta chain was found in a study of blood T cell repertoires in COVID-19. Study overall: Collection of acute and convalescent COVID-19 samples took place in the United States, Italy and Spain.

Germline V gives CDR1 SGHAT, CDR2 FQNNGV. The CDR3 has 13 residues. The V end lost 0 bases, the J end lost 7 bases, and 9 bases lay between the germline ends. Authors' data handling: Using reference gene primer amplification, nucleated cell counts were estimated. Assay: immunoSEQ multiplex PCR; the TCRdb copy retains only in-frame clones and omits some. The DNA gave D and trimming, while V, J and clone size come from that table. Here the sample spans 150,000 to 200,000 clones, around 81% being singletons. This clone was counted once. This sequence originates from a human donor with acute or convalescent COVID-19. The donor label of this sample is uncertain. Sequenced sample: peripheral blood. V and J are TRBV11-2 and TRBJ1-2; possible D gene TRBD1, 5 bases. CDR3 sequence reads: CASSLERGVGYTF. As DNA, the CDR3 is TGTGCCAGCAGCTTAGAGCGGGGGGTTGGCTACACCTTC.